This T cell receptor (beta chain) was sequenced during a study of CD8+ T cells in alopecia areata. cDNA serving as the sequencing template came from extracted, reverse transcribed RNA. TCRdb's table, derived via immunoSEQ multiplex PCR, lists solely in-frame clones and lacks some. Captured here are approximately 280,000 clones, none seen once; the top ten comprise 1.2%. Cell sorting was performed on pooled cutaneous lymph node cells with CD4, CD8alpha, NKG2D, NKG2ACE and other markers. V was cut by 1 base and J by 0 bases, with 7 bases left in between. The CDR3 runs to 14 residues. CDR1 and CDR2 (germline): NSHNY, SYGAGN. With respect to this clone: Mouse germline and gene names are used. The read terminates 4 residues before the CDR3 end, so the remaining end is supplied by the germline J gene.

Sequences were obtained from CD4+ T cells sorted from a lymph node. The TCR sequence derives from a C3H/HeJ mouse with alopecia areata. For the strain, the MHC haplotype given is H2-k. The chain links TRBV13-1 to TRBJ1-2, with D possibly being TRBD1 (5 bases). Here the CDR3 reads CASSDYRTNSDYTF. CDR3 DNA, as far as it was read: TGTGCCAGCAGTGATTACAGGACAAACTCC.